This T cell receptor beta chain was identified during a study of blood T cell repertoires in COVID-19. Study summary: Collection of acute and convalescent COVID-19 samples took place in the United States, Italy and Spain.

Trimming took 4 bases from V and 9 from J, leaving 13 bases between them. The CDR3 has 13 amino acids. Germline V lookup: CDR1 SGHRS, CDR2 YFSETQ. Original processing notes: Nucleated cell number was recorded as an estimate derived from reference gene primer amplification. Clones were read by immunoSEQ multiplex PCR, and TCRdb kept only the in-frame ones, dropping some. V, J and clone size reflect that table, while D and trimming were determined from the DNA. The sample has about 310,000 clones; approximately 86% are singletons. The material sequenced was peripheral blood. The source is a man aged 65 to 85 with acute or convalescent COVID-19. The chain joins TRBV5-1 to TRBJ2-2; no definite D call. The CDR3 sequence: CASSPRHTRELFF. The CDR3, as DNA: TGCGCCAGCAGCCCCAGACATACCCGGGAGCTGTTTTTT. Complete variable domain (other parts from reference TRBV5-1 and TRBJ2-2): KAGVTQTPRYLIKTRGQQVTLSCSPISGHRSVSWYQQTPGQGLQFLFEYFSETQRNKGNFPGRFSGRQFSNSRSEMNVSTLELGDSALYLCASSPRHTRELFFGEGSRLTVL.